The 19 T cell receptor beta chains below all came from one sample that was sequenced in a study of Ad26.COV2.S vaccination and SARS-CoV-2 variants. Profiled with immunoSEQ multiplex PCR; TCRdb holds only in-frame clones, not every one. The sample holds 300,000 to 350,000 clones, roughly nine tenths seen once. Specified treatment: 15 to 20 received Ad26.COV2.S at low or high dose, single or two shots; 5 received placebo; per-sample allocation not given. Day 63 after the first injection of vaccine or placebo was the sampling time. The source material was peripheral blood, sampled in a trial of Ad26.COV2.S vaccine versus placebo. These receptors all come from a person aged 18-65 years who received the Ad26.COV2.S COVID-19 vaccine or a placebo.

The chain employs TRBV14 and TRBJ1-2; D perhaps matches TRBD1 (6 bases). Germline CDR1 is SGHDN and CDR2 is FVKESK. The CDR3 has 14 residues. With 3 bases removed from V and 4 bases from J, the gap between germline ends came to 12 bases. The CDR3 reads CASSHLQTGYGYTF. The CDR3, as DNA: TGTGCCAGCAGCCACCTACAGACAGGCTATGGCTACACCTTC.

The chain employs TRBV28 and TRBJ1-5, with D perhaps matching TRBD1 (6 bases). The CDR3 spans 15 residues. V lost 10 bases and J 1 base, leaving 17 bases between the germline ends. Germline-derived CDR1 and CDR2 are MDHEN and SYDVKM. The CDR3 DNA follows: TGTGCCAACTCCGAGGGGGGCCTCAGCAATCAGCCCCAGCATTTT. Translation gives CANSEGGLSNQPQHF.

The V gene is TRBV5-1, the J gene TRBJ1-1; D possibly corresponds to TRBD1 (6 bases). V was clipped by 0 bases and J by 3 bases, with 9 bases between them. This CDR3 is 14 amino acids long. Germline V lookup: CDR1 SGHRS, CDR2 YFSETQ. The CDR3 sequence is CASSLVTGDTEAFF. CDR3 bases: TGCGCCAGCAGCTTGGTGACAGGCGACACTGAAGCTTTCTTT. Drawing the rest from reference TRBV5-1 and TRBJ1-1, the complete variable domain is KAGVTQTPRYLIKTRGQQVTLSCSPISGHRSVSWYQQTPGQGLQFLFEYFSETQRNKGNFPGRFSGRQFSNSRSEMNVSTLELGDSALYLCASSLVTGDTEAFFGQGTRLTVV.

This sequence joins TRBV19 and TRBJ2-1; D gene ambiguous. V lost 3 bases and J lost 0, with 12 bases in between. Germline CDR1 LNHDA, CDR2 SQIVND (reference sequence). This CDR3 has 16 residues. The CDR3 nucleotides are TGTGCCAGTAGTATGACGAGCATAACCTCCTACAATGAGCAGTTCTTC. Amino acids: CASSMTSITSYNEQFF.

The chain couples TRBV5-5 to TRBJ2-2, with D uncertain. Germline V lookup: CDR1 SGHKS, CDR2 YYEKEE (reference sequence). The V end lost 3 bases, the J end lost 5 bases, and 14 bases lay between the germline ends. This CDR3 region has 15 residues. CDR3: CASSSNPDLTGELFF. CDR3 DNA sequence: TGTGCCAGCAGCTCGAATCCGGATCTAACCGGGGAGCTGTTTTTT.

This clone has only a few counts. The genes are TRBV4-3 and TRBJ1-1, with a weak D call TRBD1 (6 bases). The CDR3 runs 15 residues. V shed 0 bases and J shed 4 bases, with 12 bases lying between them. Germline CDR1 reads LGHNA; CDR2 reads YSLEER. The DNA of the CDR3 is TGCGCCAGCAGCCAAGAGGGGGGAGGGGGCACTGAAGCTTTCTTT. It yields the protein CASSQEGGGGTEAFF.

This sequence joins TRBV19 and TRBJ1-2, with D maybe TRBD1 (5 bases). CDR1 and CDR2 (germline): LNHDA, SQIVND (reference sequence). V shed 4 bases and J shed 7 bases, with 37 bases lying between them. The CDR3 spans 21 residues. The CDR3 spells CASSTSDVGLWQKSVWLGYTF. CDR3 sequence (DNA): TGTGCCAGTAGTACGTCCGATGTGGGGCTTTGGCAAAAGTCAGTCTGGCTTGGCTACACCTTC. Based on the CDR3 plus reference TRBV19 and TRBJ1-2, the full variable domain is DGGITQSPKYLFRKEGQNVTLSCEQNLNHDAMYWYRQDPGQGLRLIYYSQIVNDFQKGDIAEGYSVSREKKESFPLTVTSAQKNPTAFYLCASSTSDVGLWQKSVWLGYTFGSGTRLTVV.

The rearrangement joins TRBV9 to TRBJ1-1, with D possibly being TRBD1 (5 bases). There are 13 residues in the CDR3. Germline CDR1 reads SGDLS; CDR2 reads YYNGEE. V gave up 3 bases and J gave up 6 bases, with 12 bases separating them. CDR3 nucleotide sequence: TGTGCCAGCAGCGAGTCAAGGGGTTCTGAAGCTTTCTTT. Translated, it gives CASSESRGSEAFF.

A single count supports this clone. The rearrangement uses TRBV27 and TRBJ1-1; D is ambiguous. Deletions cut 0 bases from V and 2 bases from J, with 10 bases between. The germline gives CDR1 MNHEY, CDR2 SMNVEV (reference sequence). This CDR3 region has 15 residues. The CDR3, as DNA: TGTGCCAGCAGTTTATCACGGGTGGTAAACACTGAAGCTTTCTTT. The encoded protein is CASSLSRVVNTEAFF.

The CDR3, as DNA: TGTGCCAGCATCCGGGACAGGGGTTTGGAGTACACCTTC. Translating gives CASIRDRGLEYTF. This rearrangement joins TRBV7-2 to TRBJ1-2, with TRBD1 matching 10 bases. V lost 7 bases and J lost 11; bases outside the gene matches: 10. The CDR3 extends over 13 amino acids. Germline loops: CDR1 SGHTA, CDR2 FQGNSA.

The chain uses TRBV18 and TRBJ1-2; tentative D call: TRBD1 (6 bases). Germline CDR1 KGHSH, CDR2 LQKENI. V was shortened by 2 bases and J by 8 bases, with 12 bases between the two germline ends. This CDR3 has 13 amino acids. The CDR3 reads CASSPDRMEGYTF. The CDR3 DNA reads TGTGCCAGCTCACCAGACAGGATGGAGGGCTACACCTTC.

This sequence joins TRBV12-3 or TRBV12-4 and TRBJ1-2, with a weak D call TRBD1 (5 bases). The CDR3 contains 13 residues. Trimming shortened V by 5 bases and J by 8 bases, and 15 bases separated the two germline ends. CDR3 residues: CASSIDSLGGYTF. CDR3 in DNA: TGTGCCAGCAGTATCGACAGTCTCGGGGGCTACACCTTC.

This chain connects TRBV6-2 or TRBV6-3 to TRBJ1-2; D call uncertain. V gave up 6 bases and J gave up 2 bases, with 13 bases separating them. This CDR3 spans 14 amino acids. CDR1 is MNHEY and CDR2 is SVGEGT in the germline V gene. CDR3 region: CASSSPSRNYGYTF. The CDR3 DNA reads TGTGCCAGCAGCTCCCCATCCAGGAACTATGGCTACACCTTC.

J is TRBJ2-1 and V is TRBV12-5, with 10 bases identical to TRBD2. Germline loops: CDR1 LGHNT, CDR2 FRNRAP. V trimming: 5 bases; J trimming: 8 bases; junction bases outside the gene matches: 12. The CDR3 covers 16 residues. CDR3 amino acids: CASGRPRLAGSDEQFF. The CDR3 bases are TGTGCTAGTGGTCGACCGCGACTAGCGGGCTCCGATGAGCAGTTCTTC. Using reference TRBV12-5 and TRBJ2-1 for the parts outside the CDR3, the full variable domain is DARVTQTPRHKVTEMGQEVTMRCQPILGHNTVFWYRQTMMQGLELLAYFRNRAPLDDSGMPKDRFSAEMPDATLATLKIQPSEPRDSAVYFCASGRPRLAGSDEQFFGPGTRLTVL.

The chain combines TRBV5-5 with TRBJ1-2, with D perhaps TRBD1 (5 bases). Between the trimmed V and J ends, which lost 4 bases and 2 bases, there was a span of 15 bases. The CDR3 is made up of 15 amino acids. CDR1 and CDR2 (germline): SGHKS, YYEKEE (reference sequence). The CDR3 DNA sequence: TGTGCCAGCAGCATCGGAGGGGCGGTGAACTATGGCTACACCTTC. It encodes CASSIGGAVNYGYTF.

The chain links TRBV11-3 to TRBJ2-5, with D possibly matching TRBD2 (5 bases). V dropped 5 bases and J dropped 7 bases, with 20 bases sitting between them. The length of the CDR3 is 15 residues. In germline, CDR1 is SGHNT, CDR2 YENEEA. CDR3 coding DNA: TGTGCCAGCAGCAATAGCGACCCACCCGGAGGGACCCAGTACTTC. Amino acid sequence: CASSNSDPPGGTQYF.

The V call is TRBV28, the J call TRBJ1-1; 7 nucleotides agree with TRBD1. Germline V gene lookup returns CDR1 MDHEN and CDR2 SYDVKM. V lost 4 bases, J lost 1 base, and 3 bases stayed unmatched. The CDR3 length is 14 residues. The CDR3 loop is CASSWDSQNTEAFF. DNA of the CDR3: TGTGCCAGCAGTTGGGACAGTCAGAACACTGAAGCTTTCTTT.

This clone showed up just once. The chain joins TRBV13 to TRBJ1-2; the D gene is possibly TRBD1 (6 bases). This CDR3 comprises 16 residues. Germline CDR1 PRHDT, CDR2 FYEKMQ (reference sequence). The V end was cut by 0 bases, the J end by 8 bases, with 19 bases between. This CDR3 reads CASSLGPLGGAGGYTF. In nucleotides, the CDR3 is TGTGCCAGCAGCTTAGGCCCCCTAGGGGGGGCAGGCGGCTACACCTTC. The variable domain in full, with the rest retrieved from reference TRBV13 and TRBJ1-2, is AAGVIQSPRHLIKEKRETATLKCYPIPRHDTVYWYQQGPGQDPQFLISFYEKMQSDKGSIPDRFSAQQFSDYHSELNMSSLELGDSALYFCASSLGPLGGAGGYTFGSGTRLTVV.

The chain links TRBV11-3 to TRBJ2-1; D may be TRBD2 (6 bases). This CDR3 has 18 amino acids. V lost 5 bases, J lost 4 bases, and 24 bases lay in between. In germline, CDR1 is SGHNT, CDR2 YENEEA. The chain's CDR3 is CASSPTTPGLTLYNEQFF. CDR3 bases: TGTGCCAGCAGCCCCACAACGCCGGGACTTACCTTATACAATGAGCAGTTCTTC.